The clone carrying this T cell receptor beta chain has a count of ten or more. Its antigen remains unidentified. This sample was taken from a study of identical twins. Points from the study as a whole: One should note that invariant MAIT and iNKT cells could partly confound zero-insertion analyses.

Template switching added a universal primer site, and cDNA bore unique molecular identifiers. From the 5' RACE reads, TCRdb called clonotypes with MiXCR, one entry per CDR3 protein. The sample yields roughly 250,000 distinct CDR3 sequences, 5.5% to 7% seen once. CDR1 MRHNA and CDR2 SNTAGT come from the germline V gene. V gave up 6 bases and J gave up 0 bases; unmatched junction bases: 5. The CDR3 covers 15 residues. These data were also reused for a study on yellow fever vaccine responses in identical twins.

The TCR was taken from a woman aged 18-30 years in good health. Sequences were obtained from memory (CD45RO+) T cells sorted from blood. The J gene is TRBJ2-1, the V gene TRBV6-4; 7 bases map to TRBD2. The CDR3 nucleotides are TGTGCCAGCAGCAGGAGCGGGAACTCCTACAATGAGCAGTTCTTC. Amino acids: CASSRSGNSYNEQFF.